This TCR beta chain was sequenced for a study of regulatory T cells in long-lasting Graves disease (TCRdb year 2021). With regard to the full study: Patients with newly diagnosed Graves' disease had been on antithyroid drugs for under 3 months. Persistent Graves' disease patients were compared with newly diagnosed Graves' disease patients by peripheral blood TCR sequencing and RNA sequencing. The study took place in China and was registered as a clinical trial. A total of roughly 35 samples underwent TCR sequencing, from around 13 patients with persistent Graves' disease and 20 patients with newly diagnosed Graves' disease. What the study reported, not specific to this receptor: Sequencing and analysis were limited to the TCR beta chain. Persistent patients shared more public clonotypes among themselves (2,741) than newly diagnosed patients did (nearly 1,000). Preferential use of TRBV28, TRBJ1-2 and TRBJ2-5 was observed in persistent disease, whereas TRBV20-1 and TRBJ2-1 were favored in newly diagnosed disease. Only peripheral blood was studied, because thyroid tissue, the primary lesion, was inaccessible. Lower TCR Shannon entropy and fewer highly expanded clones were observed in persistent Graves' disease patients than in newly diagnosed patients, which suggested clonal expansion. The authors acknowledged the small sample size as a limitation that may reduce accuracy.

Library method: multiplex PCR. Sequenced using an Illumina HiSeq 4000. TCR beta libraries were built with iRepertoire HTBI primers and Arm-PCR amplification of CDR3 regions. Before sequencing, the PCR products went through gel purification. The original methods were these. Gene usage analysis of CDR3 amino acid clonotypes used the roughly 62 TRBV and about 15 TRBJ segments found across samples. COPE and FqMerger were used to merge filtered high-quality paired reads into contigs. BLAST was used to align contigs to the IMGT TRBV, TRBD and TRBJ reference genes, and CDR3 was defined following IMGT. Clonotypes above 0.1% frequency were classified as highly expanded clones. Repertoire diversity was measured by Shannon entropy, and V-J evenness by the Gini coefficient. A clonotype found in more than one individual was treated as public. The public reads were quality trimmed at Q25 with fastp and then assembled into clones with MiXCR by TCRdb, keeping productive beta chains. Rows with a matching CDR3 protein are joined into one entry that keeps the most common DNA and genes. The V and J calls and clone size come from TCRdb's table, not from the authors' own analysis. Counted in this sample were roughly 350,000 distinct CDR3 sequences; approximately 15% of them appeared once. Roughly 29% of the sample belongs to the ten largest clones.

The time point label here, explained by the study, means: newly diagnosed GD, antithyroid drugs for less than 3 months. For both TCR sequencing and RNA sequencing, RNA was extracted from PBMCs in TRIzol. The diagnosis of Graves' disease was made according to American Thyroid Association guidelines. Patients for the study were recruited at an endocrinology department in Xi'an, China. From each patient, 7.5 to 10 milliliters of peripheral blood was collected into an EDTA anticoagulant tube. Ficoll Paque Plus density gradient separation was used to isolate PBMCs, and no additional T cell sorting was done. An Agilent 2100 Bioanalyzer and agarose gel were used to assess RNA quality, and a NanoDrop 2000 was used to measure RNA concentration. Its CDR3 holds 14 amino acids, cysteine through phenylalanine. The DNA shown is the 42-base CDR3, in frame from base 1. V drops 4 bases and J drops 7 bases, leaving 14 bases in between. CDR1 and CDR2 (LNHNV, YYDKDF) derive from the germline V gene (reference sequence).

A few counts support this clonotype. Its antigen target is currently unknown. Per-base qualities were not stored, and no clone one base away is much larger. These sequences were also reported in another study, on T cells in Graves' hyperthyroidism and ophthalmopathy. That second report states: Stable Graves' hyperthyroidism was defined as no progression to ophthalmopathy during 18 months of follow-up. Hyperthyroidism patients were newly diagnosed, had a disease duration of under 2 months, and were aged 18 to 65 years. Exclusion was applied to patients with uncontrolled infections, other autoimmune diseases, pregnancy or lactation. Clinical symptoms, serum thyroxine and TRAb, thyroid ultrasound, and orbital computed tomography formed the basis for the diagnoses. The TCR CDR3 was subjected to a first round of RT-PCR using the HTBI primer set and the Qiagen OneStep RT-PCR kit. Blood samples also contained most of the expanded thyroid clonotypes (frequency above 0.001), which suggests that blood repertoires may reflect thyroid immune responses. Ophthalmopathy was separated from stable hyperthyroidism by a 13 V-J signature model, with approximately 90% sensitivity and roughly 84% specificity obtained in cross-validation and 80%/75% obtained in testing. In validation, the model predicted progression to ophthalmopathy with approximately 71% sensitivity and roughly 75% specificity, a median of 6.5 months before onset. To identify distinguishing TCR V-J signatures, a discovery cohort of around 98 patients was used, comprising approximately 40 with Graves' ophthalmopathy and around 57 with stable Graves' hyperthyroidism. Whether ophthalmopathy could be predicted prospectively was tested in an independent validation cohort made up of 18 to 20 hyperthyroidism patients plus 17 patients who later progressed to ophthalmopathy. For training and testing, the 100 patients in the discovery cohort were randomly divided in a 7:3 ratio. In several Graves' hyperthyroidism patients, the study also compared T-cell repertoires from thyroid tissue with T-cell repertoires from blood. Once sampling was done, hyperthyroidism patients were given methimazole at a starting dose of 30 mg daily, whereas ophthalmopathy patients were given high-dose intravenous methylprednisolone. Libraries were constructed in a second round of multiplex PCR, after which size selection and purification were carried out. The libraries were sequenced on an Illumina HiSeq2000 using paired-end 100 bp reads. SOAPnuke was used to process the raw data, with reads discarded if the reads contained adapters or uncalled bases, had a mean Phred below 15, or lacked an exact constant-primer or identifier match. High-quality paired reads were merged using COPE v1.2.5, and each unique nucleotide sequence was defined as a clonotype. MiTCR v1.1 was used to align clonotypes to the IMGT TRBV, TRBD and TRBJ reference segments. The analysis was restricted to V-J combinations with a frequency above 0.0001, which together covered 99.2% of the repertoires. The TCS score was defined as F50 (clonal expansion) divided by E x V (chaos), with BLOSUM62-based TCRdist calculated between CDR3 peptides within each V-J. Welch's t-statistics and random forest reduced around 510 V-J features to around 14, which were used in a naive Bayes classifier (R e1071). No statistical method was used to fix the sample size in advance, and group allocation was not hidden from the investigators. According to the paper, TCR Vbeta CDR3 sequencing was carried out on over 130 peripheral blood samples, which came from fewer than 50 ophthalmopathy, 70 to 80 hyperthyroidism and approximately 17 progressor patients.

This clonotype was obtained from a man in his forties with Graves disease. Donor details come from another sample of the same person, matched by shared clones. Sequenced here: peripheral blood mononuclear cells (PBMCs), sampled at new diagnosis, from a patient treated with antithyroid drugs. Recombination joined TRBV15 with TRBJ1-5, with the D gene call left open. Here is the DNA: TGTGCCACCAGCACTACCAAAATTAGACAGCCCCAGCATTTT. Its amino acids are CATSTTKIRQPQHF.